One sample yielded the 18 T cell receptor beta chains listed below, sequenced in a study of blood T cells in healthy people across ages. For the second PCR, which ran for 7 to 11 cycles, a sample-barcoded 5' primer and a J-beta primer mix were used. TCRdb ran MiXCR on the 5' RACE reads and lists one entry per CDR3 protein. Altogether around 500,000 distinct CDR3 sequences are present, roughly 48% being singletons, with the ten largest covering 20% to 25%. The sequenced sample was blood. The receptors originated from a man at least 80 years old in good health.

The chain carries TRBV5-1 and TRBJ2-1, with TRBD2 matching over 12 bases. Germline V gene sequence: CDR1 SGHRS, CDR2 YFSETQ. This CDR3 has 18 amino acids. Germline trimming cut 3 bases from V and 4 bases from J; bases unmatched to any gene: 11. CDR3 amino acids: CASSSLTLAGGKYNEQFF. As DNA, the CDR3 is TGCGCCAGCAGCTCGCTAACCCTAGCGGGAGGGAAGTACAATGAGCAGTTCTTC.

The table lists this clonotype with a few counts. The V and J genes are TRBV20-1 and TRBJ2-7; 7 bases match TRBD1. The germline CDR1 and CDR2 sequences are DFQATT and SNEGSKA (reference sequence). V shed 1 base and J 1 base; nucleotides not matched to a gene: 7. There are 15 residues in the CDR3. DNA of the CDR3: TGCAGTGCTAGAGCTAGGACAGGCCTATCCTACGAGCAGTACTTC. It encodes CSARARTGLSYEQYF.

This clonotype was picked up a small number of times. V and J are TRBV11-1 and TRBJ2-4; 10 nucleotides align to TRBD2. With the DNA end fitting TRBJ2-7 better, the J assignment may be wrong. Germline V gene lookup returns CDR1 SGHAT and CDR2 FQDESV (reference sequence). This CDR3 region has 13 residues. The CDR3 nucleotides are TGTGCCAGCAGCTCACTAGCGGGATACGAGCAGTACTTC. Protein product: CASSSLAGYEQYF.

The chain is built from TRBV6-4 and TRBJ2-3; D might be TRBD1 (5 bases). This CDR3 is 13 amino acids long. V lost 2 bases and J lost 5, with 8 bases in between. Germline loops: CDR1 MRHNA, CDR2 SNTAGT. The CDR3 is CASSDGAIDTQYF. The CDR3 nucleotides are TGTGCCAGCAGTGACGGGGCAATAGATACGCAGTATTTT.

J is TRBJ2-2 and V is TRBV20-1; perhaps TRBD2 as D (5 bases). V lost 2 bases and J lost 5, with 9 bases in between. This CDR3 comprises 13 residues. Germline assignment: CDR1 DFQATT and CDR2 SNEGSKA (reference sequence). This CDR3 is CSARPTGTGELFF. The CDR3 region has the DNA TGCAGTGCTAGACCCACGGGGACCGGGGAGCTGTTTTTT.

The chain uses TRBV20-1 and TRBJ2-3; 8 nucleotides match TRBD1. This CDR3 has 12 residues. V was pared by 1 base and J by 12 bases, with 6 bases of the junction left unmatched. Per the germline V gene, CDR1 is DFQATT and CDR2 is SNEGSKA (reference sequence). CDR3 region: CSARGTQGVQYF. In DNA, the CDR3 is TGCAGTGCTAGAGGTACACAGGGGGTTCAGTATTTT.

CDR3 region: CASSALGSMAVPHYEQYF. Here the CDR3 DNA reads TGTGCCAGCAGCGCCCTGGGGAGTATGGCGGTACCTCACTACGAGCAGTACTTC. The chain recombines TRBV21-1 with TRBJ2-7; the DNA was not used to check the table's D call, TRBD1. TRBV21-1 is a known pseudogene. The CDR3 covers 18 residues.

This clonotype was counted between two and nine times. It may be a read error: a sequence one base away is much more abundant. The CDR3 region has the DNA TGCAGCGTTGACAGAGATACGCAGTATTTT. It is translated as CSVDRDTQYF. The chain joins TRBV29-1 to TRBJ2-3, with D unclear. Germline CDR1 and CDR2: SQVTM and ANQGSEA. V was clipped by 3 bases and J by 5 bases, with 3 bases between them. The CDR3 is made up of 10 amino acids.

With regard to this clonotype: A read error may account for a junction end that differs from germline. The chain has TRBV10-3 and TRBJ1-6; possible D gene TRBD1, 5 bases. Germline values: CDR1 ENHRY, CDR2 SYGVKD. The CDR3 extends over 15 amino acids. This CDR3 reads CAISESQGLDSPPHF. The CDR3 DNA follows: TGTGCCATCAGTGAGTCGCAGGGTCTCGATTCACCCCCCCACTTT.

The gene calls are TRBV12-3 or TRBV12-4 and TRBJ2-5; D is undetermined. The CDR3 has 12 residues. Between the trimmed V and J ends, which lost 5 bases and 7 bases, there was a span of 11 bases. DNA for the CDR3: TGTGCCAGCAGTCGCCACTCGGGGACCCAGTACTTC. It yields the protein CASSRHSGTQYF.

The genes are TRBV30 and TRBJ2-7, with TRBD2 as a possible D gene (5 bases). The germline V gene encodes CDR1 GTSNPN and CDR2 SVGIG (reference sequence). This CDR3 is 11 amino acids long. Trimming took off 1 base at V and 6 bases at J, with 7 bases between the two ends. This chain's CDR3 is CAWSDRGEQYF. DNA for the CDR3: TGTGCCTGGAGTGATCGGGGCGAGCAGTACTTC.

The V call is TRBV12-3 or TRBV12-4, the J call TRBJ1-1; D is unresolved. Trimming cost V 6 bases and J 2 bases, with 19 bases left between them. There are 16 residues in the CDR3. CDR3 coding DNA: TGTGCCAGCAGCCTCGAGGGTCCGGGGTCAAACACTGAAGCTTTCTTT. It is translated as CASSLEGPGSNTEAFF.

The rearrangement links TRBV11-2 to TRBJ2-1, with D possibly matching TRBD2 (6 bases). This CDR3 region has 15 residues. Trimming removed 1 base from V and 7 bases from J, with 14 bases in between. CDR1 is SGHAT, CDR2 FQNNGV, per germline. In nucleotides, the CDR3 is TGTGCCAGCAGCTTAGGAAGTATAGCGGATAATGAGCAGTTCTTC. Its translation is CASSLGSIADNEQFF. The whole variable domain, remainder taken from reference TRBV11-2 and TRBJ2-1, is EAGVAQSPRYKIIEKRQSVAFWCNPISGHATLYWYQQILGQGPKLLIQFQNNGVVDDSQLPKDRFSAERLKGVDSTLKIQPAKLEDSAVYLCASSLGSIADNEQFFGPGTRLTVL.

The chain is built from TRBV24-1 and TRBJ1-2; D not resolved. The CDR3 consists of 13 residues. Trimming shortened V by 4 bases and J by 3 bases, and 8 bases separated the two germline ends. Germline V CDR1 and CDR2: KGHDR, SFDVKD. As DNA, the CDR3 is TGTGCCACCAGTGACCCGGGCGACTATGGCTACACCTTC. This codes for CATSDPGDYGYTF.

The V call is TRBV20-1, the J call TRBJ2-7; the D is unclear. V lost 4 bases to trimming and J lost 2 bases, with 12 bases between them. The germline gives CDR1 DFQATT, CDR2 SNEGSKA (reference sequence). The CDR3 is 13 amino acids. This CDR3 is CSAIREPTYEQYF. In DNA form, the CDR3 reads TGCAGTGCTATAAGGGAACCGACCTACGAGCAGTACTTC.

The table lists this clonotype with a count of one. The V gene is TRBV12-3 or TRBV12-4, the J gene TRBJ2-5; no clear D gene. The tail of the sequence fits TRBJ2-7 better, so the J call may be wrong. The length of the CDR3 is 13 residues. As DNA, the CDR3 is TGTGCCAGCAGTTTTGGAAGGGTCAACGAGCAGTACTTC. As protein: CASSFGRVNEQYF.

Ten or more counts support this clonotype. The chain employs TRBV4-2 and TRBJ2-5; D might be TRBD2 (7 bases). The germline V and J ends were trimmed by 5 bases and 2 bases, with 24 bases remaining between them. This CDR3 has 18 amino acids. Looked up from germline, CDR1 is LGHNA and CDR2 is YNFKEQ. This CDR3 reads CASSSGTHLGTTQETQYF. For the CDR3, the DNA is TGTGCCAGCAGCAGCGGGACACATCTTGGGACTACGCAAGAGACCCAGTACTTC.

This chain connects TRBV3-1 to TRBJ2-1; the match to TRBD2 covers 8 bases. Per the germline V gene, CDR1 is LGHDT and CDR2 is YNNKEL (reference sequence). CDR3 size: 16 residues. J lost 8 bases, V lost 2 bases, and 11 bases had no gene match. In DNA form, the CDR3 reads TGTGCCAGCAGCCAATCGGGACTAGTCGTACTTGATGAGCAGTTCTTC. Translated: CASSQSGLVVLDEQFF.